Below, 2 T cell receptor beta chains from the same sample are listed, as sequenced in a study of response to subunit inactivated influenza vaccine. TCRdb fed the RT-PCR reads into MiXCR, producing one record per CDR3 protein. The sample carries over 800,000 distinct CDR3 sequences, around 21% recorded once. The sequences come from PBMCs from blood, collected roughly 5 days after vaccination. Every receptor here comes from a middle-aged man who received an inactivated influenza vaccine.

The V and J genes are TRBV4-1 and TRBJ2-7; 11 bases agree with TRBD2. After removal of 5 bases from V and 4 bases from J, the junction contained 13 bases not matched to a gene. Germline CDR1 and CDR2: MGHRA and YSYEKL. This CDR3 spans 17 amino acids. CDR3 sequence (DNA): TGCGCCAGCAGCGCCCATTCCCTAGCGGGAGGCCGGTACGAGCAGTACTTC. This translates into CASSAHSLAGGRYEQYF.

In DNA form, the CDR3 reads TGTGCCAGCCGCGTACCGGGGGGTGAAGCTTTCTTT. Amino acid sequence: CASRVPGGEAFF. V and J are TRBV6-2 or TRBV6-3 and TRBJ1-1; D is perhaps TRBD1 (5 bases). The CDR3 totals 12 residues. Per germline, CDR1 MNHEY and CDR2 SVGEGT. Trimming removed 8 bases at V and 7 bases at J, with 14 bases between.